The rows below give T cell receptor beta chains drawn from one sample of a study of cytomegalovirus exposure and HLA in healthy donors. Sequenced by immunoSEQ multiplex PCR; TCRdb stores in-frame clones only, minus some. In the table there are 160,000 or so clones, approximately 90% of which are singletons. Sequencing used PBMCs. The receptor set was obtained from a man aged 18 to 30 in good health and CMV-seronegative. The CDR3 runs from the conserved cysteine through the conserved F or W. D genes are given only for firm matches. Some rows mark clone size as missing; the rest say once, few, many or name a class of expanded clone.

clone size: -; V gene: TRBV27; J gene: TRBJ2-2; D gene: -; CDR3 protein: CASSLQGFGTGELFF; CDR3 DNA: TGTGCCAGCAGTTTACAGGGATTCGGCACCGGGGAGCTGTTTTTT
clone size: -; V gene: TRBV5-1; J gene: TRBJ2-1; D gene: -; CDR3 protein: CASSLGGNPNEQFF; CDR3 DNA: TGCGCCAGCAGCTTAGGCGGGAACCCCAATGAGCAGTTCTTC
clone size: -; V gene: TRBV4-1; J gene: TRBJ1-1; D gene: -; CDR3 protein: CASSQVTQNTEAFF; CDR3 DNA: TGCGCCAGCAGCCAAGTTACACAGAACACTGAAGCTTTCTTT
clone size: -; V gene: TRBV12-5; J gene: TRBJ2-5; D gene: TRBD1; CDR3 protein: CASGLGQGGETQYF; CDR3 DNA: TGTGCTAGTGGTTTAGGACAGGGGGGGGAGACCCAGTACTTC
clone size: -; V gene: TRBV5-4; J gene: TRBJ2-7; D gene: TRBD1; CDR3 protein: CASSQQGSYEQYF; CDR3 DNA: TGTGCCAGCAGCCAACAGGGGAGCTACGAGCAGTACTTC
clone size: -; V gene: TRBV4-1; J gene: TRBJ2-5; D gene: -; CDR3 protein: CASSQDLSGWTQYF; CDR3 DNA: TGCGCCAGCAGCCAAGATCTATCAGGGTGGACCCAGTACTTC
clone size: -; V gene: TRBV7-6; J gene: TRBJ1-3; D gene: -; CDR3 protein: CASSLGPGPSGNTIYF; CDR3 DNA: TGTGCCAGCAGCTTAGGACCAGGGCCCTCTGGAAACACCATATATTTT
clone size: -; V gene: TRBV27; J gene: TRBJ2-3; D gene: TRBD2; CDR3 protein: CASADLGSTSGIWSSDTQYF; CDR3 DNA: TGTGCCAGCGCTGACTTAGGATCGACTAGCGGAATATGGAGTTCAGATACGCAGTATTTT
clone size: -; V gene: TRBV5-1; J gene: TRBJ2-7; D gene: -; CDR3 protein: CASSPAGLMGSGEQYF; CDR3 DNA: TGCGCCAGCAGCCCGGCGGGGCTAATGGGGTCCGGAGAGCAGTACTTC
clone size: -; V gene: TRBV6-6; J gene: TRBJ1-1; D gene: TRBD1; CDR3 protein: CASSSGTGGSGTEAFF; CDR3 DNA: TGTGCCAGCAGCTCGGGGACAGGGGGTTCGGGCACTGAAGCTTTCTTT
clone size: -; V gene: TRBV27; J gene: TRBJ2-1; D gene: -; CDR3 protein: CASTQGSGEQFF; CDR3 DNA: TGTGCCAGCACACAGGGATCCGGTGAGCAGTTCTTC
clone size: -; V gene: TRBV11-2; J gene: TRBJ2-1; D gene: TRBD2; CDR3 protein: CASSSRGRAGGRMDEQFF; CDR3 DNA: TGTGCCAGCAGCTCCCGGGGACGGGCGGGAGGTAGGATGGATGAGCAGTTCTTC
clone size: -; V gene: TRBV5-5; J gene: TRBJ2-7; D gene: -; CDR3 protein: CASSLGGTGNYEQYF; CDR3 DNA: TGTGCCAGCAGCCTGGGGGGGACAGGCAACTACGAGCAGTACTTC
clone size: -; V gene: TRBV5-1; J gene: TRBJ2-7; D gene: -; CDR3 protein: CASSGSSYEQYF; CDR3 DNA: TGCGCCAGCAGCGGGAGCTCCTACGAGCAGTACTTC
clone size: -; V gene: TRBV6-5; J gene: TRBJ1-1; D gene: -; CDR3 protein: CASSYGITQDTEAFF; CDR3 DNA: TGTGCCAGCAGTTACGGTATCACCCAGGACACTGAAGCTTTCTTT
clone size: -; V gene: TRBV4-1; J gene: TRBJ1-1; D gene: -; CDR3 protein: CASSQVFGGLNTEAFF; CDR3 DNA: TGCGCCAGCAGCCAAGTGTTTGGGGGGTTGAACACTGAAGCTTTCTTT
clone size: once; V gene: TRBV5-6; J gene: TRBJ1-1; D gene: -; CDR3 protein: CASIRAAGTEAFF; CDR3 DNA: TGTGCCAGTATCCGTGCGGCGGGCACTGAAGCTTTCTTT
clone size: -; V gene: TRBV6-5; J gene: TRBJ1-1; D gene: TRBD1; CDR3 protein: CASSRQGMNTEAFF; CDR3 DNA: TGTGCCAGCAGTCGACAGGGGATGAACACTGAAGCTTTCTTT
clone size: -; V gene: TRBV19; J gene: TRBJ2-7; D gene: TRBD1; CDR3 protein: CASTGGQATYEQYF; CDR3 DNA: TGTGCCAGTACTGGGGGACAGGCCACCTACGAGCAGTACTTC
clone size: -; V gene: TRBV7-8; J gene: TRBJ2-2; D gene: TRBD2; CDR3 protein: CASSLALGRASGNTGELFF; CDR3 DNA: TGTGCCAGCAGCTTAGCTCTTGGTCGTGCTAGCGGAAACACCGGGGAGCTGTTTTTT
clone size: -; V gene: TRBV30; J gene: TRBJ1-5; D gene: -; CDR3 protein: CAWCVREGQPQHF; CDR3 DNA: TGTGCCTGGTGTGTGAGGGAAGGTCAGCCCCAGCATTTT
clone size: once; V gene: TRBV13; J gene: TRBJ2-3; D gene: -; CDR3 protein: CASSLDGGGTDTQYF; CDR3 DNA: TGTGCCAGCAGCTTAGATGGGGGCGGCACAGATACGCAGTATTTT
clone size: once; V gene: TRBV10-1; J gene: TRBJ1-3; D gene: -; CDR3 protein: CASSGQISGNTIYF; CDR3 DNA: TGCGCCAGCAGTGGACAAATCTCTGGAAACACCATATATTTT
clone size: -; V gene: TRBV28; J gene: TRBJ1-1; D gene: -; CDR3 protein: CASSLSPGGRTEAFF; CDR3 DNA: TGTGCCAGCAGCCTTAGCCCGGGGGGCCGAACTGAAGCTTTCTTT
clone size: -; V gene: TRBV6-5; J gene: TRBJ1-1; D gene: -; CDR3 protein: CASSPKQSNTEAFF; CDR3 DNA: TGTGCCAGCAGTCCAAAACAGAGTAACACTGAAGCTTTCTTT
clone size: -; V gene: TRBV6-1; J gene: TRBJ1-1; D gene: -; CDR3 protein: CASISRGLGRTEAFF; CDR3 DNA: TGTGCCAGCATCTCACGGGGGTTGGGGCGGACTGAAGCTTTCTTT
clone size: -; V gene: TRBV12-5; J gene: TRBJ2-2; D gene: TRBD1; CDR3 protein: CASVRLTGTGNTGELFF; CDR3 DNA: TGTGCTAGTGTCAGGCTCACCGGGACAGGGAACACCGGGGAGCTGTTTTTT
clone size: -; V gene: TRBV6-6; J gene: TRBJ1-1; D gene: -; CDR3 protein: CASCPEGSEAFF; CDR3 DNA: TGTGCCAGCTGCCCCGAGGGCTCTGAAGCTTTCTTT
clone size: few; V gene: TRBV27; J gene: TRBJ2-7; D gene: TRBD1; CDR3 protein: CASSLGDSYEQYF; CDR3 DNA: TGTGCCAGCAGTTTAGGGGACAGCTACGAGCAGTACTTC
clone size: -; V gene: TRBV18; J gene: TRBJ2-5; D gene: TRBD1; CDR3 protein: CASSQDRGETQYF; CDR3 DNA: TGTGCCAGCTCACAGGACAGGGGGGAGACCCAGTACTTC
clone size: once; V gene: TRBV6-1; J gene: TRBJ2-7; D gene: TRBD1; CDR3 protein: CASSEYDRGLYEQYF; CDR3 DNA: TGTGCCAGCAGTGAGTACGACAGGGGCCTCTACGAGCAGTACTTC
clone size: -; V gene: TRBV7-7; J gene: TRBJ1-4; D gene: -; CDR3 protein: CASSFGSNEKLFF; CDR3 DNA: TGTGCTAGCAGTTTTGGGAGTAATGAAAAACTGTTTTTT
clone size: once; V gene: TRBV28; J gene: TRBJ2-3; D gene: -; CDR3 protein: CASSPPGLETQYF; CDR3 DNA: TGTGCCAGCAGTCCCCCCGGGTTGGAAACGCAGTATTTT
clone size: -; V gene: TRBV6-5; J gene: TRBJ2-7; D gene: TRBD1; CDR3 protein: CASSSDGQDLYEQYF; CDR3 DNA: TGTGCCAGCAGTAGCGACGGACAGGATCTCTACGAGCAGTACTTC
clone size: -; V gene: TRBV28; J gene: TRBJ1-2; D gene: TRBD1; CDR3 protein: CASSLSSRGPLHGYTF; CDR3 DNA: TGTGCCAGCAGTTTATCCTCCAGGGGGCCTCTCCATGGCTACACCTTC
clone size: -; V gene: TRBV6-1; J gene: TRBJ2-7; D gene: -; CDR3 protein: CASTGGPPYEQYF; CDR3 DNA: TGTGCCAGCACAGGGGGGCCCCCCTACGAGCAGTACTTC
clone size: -; V gene: TRBV4-1; J gene: TRBJ2-7; D gene: TRBD1; CDR3 protein: CASSPSATGPPEQYF; CDR3 DNA: TGCGCCAGCAGCCCCTCAGCGACAGGGCCCCCGGAGCAGTACTTC